The subject of this entry is one T cell receptor (beta chain). Its antigen remains unidentified. These data originate in a study of shared clonotypes between healthy human individuals. Whole-study results and caveats: The study generally estimated greater richness for naive than memory subsets.

V lost 8 bases to trimming and J lost 7 bases; unmatched junction nucleotides: 14. This CDR3 has 14 amino acids. Original handling: Quality scores were absent from the junction-only immunoSEQ sequences, so filtering differed. The table came from immunoSEQ multiplex PCR; TCRdb's copy has only in-frame clones and leaves some out. Clone size and the V and J calls come from that table; the DNA yielded D and trimming. The table includes about 2.4 million clones, around nine tenths detected once. The chain combines TRBV23-1 with TRBJ2-7; 7 bases map to TRBD1. TRBV23-1 is known as an ORF, though its function is uncertain. Material for sequencing was naive CD4+ T cells sorted from blood. Regarding subset: CD45RA+ positively selected. This receptor was identified in a man between 18 and 29 years old in good health. CDR3 sequence reads: CASFPGTEVGEQYF. CDR3 coding DNA: TGCGCCAGCTTTCCCGGGACAGAGGTGGGGGAGCAGTACTTC.